This is a list of T cell receptor beta chains from one sample in a study of cytomegalovirus exposure and HLA in healthy donors. Sequencing used immunoSEQ multiplex PCR; TCRdb keeps in-frame clones, though not all of them. The table lists approximately 76,000 clones, nearly 95% of them singletons, with approximately 2% in the top ten. Source material: PBMCs. The receptors derive from a woman in her late teens or twenties in good health and CMV-seronegative. The CDR3 runs from the conserved cysteine through the conserved F or W. Fields, in order: V gene, D gene, clone size, J gene, CDR3 protein, CDR3 DNA. The D gene is left open where the match is weak. Size is omitted from some rows. Given values are once, few, many or a class for expanded clones.

V gene: TRBV14; D gene: TRBD2; clone size: .; J gene: TRBJ2-7; CDR3 protein: CASSQGLGGEQYF; CDR3 DNA: TGTGCCAGCAGCCAGGGACTAGGGGGCGAGCAGTACTTC
V gene: TRBV2; D gene: .; clone size: .; J gene: TRBJ1-3; CDR3 protein: CASSDSNRHSGNTIYF; CDR3 DNA: TGTGCCAGCAGTGATTCTAACCGCCACTCTGGAAACACCATATATTTT
V gene: TRBV27; D gene: .; clone size: .; J gene: TRBJ2-5; CDR3 protein: CASSFGLGLAETQYF; CDR3 DNA: TGTGCCAGCAGTTTCGGACTGGGCCTCGCCGAGACCCAGTACTTC
V gene: TRBV27; D gene: TRBD1; clone size: .; J gene: TRBJ2-1; CDR3 protein: CATLDRGDEQFF; CDR3 DNA: TGTGCCACCCTAGACAGGGGCGATGAGCAGTTCTTC
V gene: TRBV30; D gene: .; clone size: once; J gene: TRBJ2-6; CDR3 protein: CAYNSGANVLTF; CDR3 DNA: TGTGCCTACAACTCTGGGGCCAACGTCCTGACTTTC
V gene: TRBV29-1; D gene: .; clone size: .; J gene: TRBJ2-7; CDR3 protein: CSVVGGARREQYF; CDR3 DNA: TGCAGCGTTGTAGGGGGGGCTCGCCGTGAGCAGTACTTC
V gene: TRBV4-1; D gene: TRBD1; clone size: .; J gene: TRBJ1-4; CDR3 protein: CASSRIFQGGEKLFF; CDR3 DNA: TGCGCCAGCAGCCGAATCTTCCAGGGGGGCGAAAAACTGTTTTTT
V gene: TRBV29-1; D gene: TRBD1; clone size: .; J gene: TRBJ2-5; CDR3 protein: CSLNAGTGAETQYF; CDR3 DNA: TGCAGCTTAAATGCCGGGACAGGGGCAGAGACCCAGTACTTC
V gene: TRBV11-2; D gene: .; clone size: .; J gene: TRBJ1-1; CDR3 protein: CASGAGLTEAFF; CDR3 DNA: TGTGCCTCTGGGGCAGGGTTGACTGAAGCTTTCTTT
V gene: TRBV28; D gene: TRBD1; clone size: .; J gene: TRBJ2-5; CDR3 protein: CASSFPGQGSETQYF; CDR3 DNA: TGTGCCAGCAGTTTCCCCGGACAGGGGTCGGAGACCCAGTACTTC
V gene: TRBV7-9; D gene: .; clone size: .; J gene: TRBJ2-4; CDR3 protein: CASSHLDSWVGKNIQYF; CDR3 DNA: TGTGCCAGCAGCCATCTCGACTCATGGGTCGGCAAAAACATTCAGTACTTC
V gene: TRBV5-1; D gene: TRBD1; clone size: .; J gene: TRBJ1-1; CDR3 protein: CASSLSGTGGSFGTEAFF; CDR3 DNA: TGCGCCAGCAGCTTATCCGGGACAGGGGGCTCCTTCGGCACTGAAGCTTTCTTT
V gene: TRBV19; D gene: .; clone size: once; J gene: TRBJ2-7; CDR3 protein: CASSPQGHEQYF; CDR3 DNA: TGTGCCAGTAGCCCCCAGGGCCACGAGCAGTACTTC
V gene: TRBV4-3; D gene: TRBD2; clone size: .; J gene: TRBJ2-2; CDR3 protein: CASSQESGGAGELFF; CDR3 DNA: TGCGCCAGCAGCCAAGAAAGCGGGGGGGCCGGGGAGCTGTTTTTT
V gene: TRBV7-2; D gene: TRBD2; clone size: .; J gene: TRBJ2-7; CDR3 protein: CASSFDSGSYEQYF; CDR3 DNA: TGTGCCAGCAGCTTTGATAGCGGGAGCTACGAGCAGTACTTC
V gene: TRBV7-9; D gene: TRBD1; clone size: .; J gene: TRBJ1-1; CDR3 protein: CASSPGGPLMNTEAFF; CDR3 DNA: TGTGCCAGCAGCCCAGGGGGCCCGCTAATGAACACTGAAGCTTTCTTT
V gene: TRBV28; D gene: .; clone size: .; J gene: TRBJ2-7; CDR3 protein: CASSTALREVTYEQYF; CDR3 DNA: TGTGCCAGCAGTACAGCCCTCCGGGAAGTAACCTACGAGCAGTACTTC
V gene: TRBV28; D gene: .; clone size: once; J gene: TRBJ1-6; CDR3 protein: CASELSRAGVNSPLHF; CDR3 DNA: TGTGCCAGCGAACTCTCCAGGGCAGGGGTTAATTCACCCCTCCACTTT
V gene: TRBV6-1; D gene: .; clone size: .; J gene: TRBJ1-1; CDR3 protein: CASCTGFTEAFF; CDR3 DNA: TGTGCCAGCTGCACAGGGTTCACTGAAGCTTTCTTT
V gene: TRBV30; D gene: TRBD1; clone size: .; J gene: TRBJ1-6; CDR3 protein: CAWSGGTGGISPLHF; CDR3 DNA: TGTGCCTGGAGTGGGGGGACAGGGGGGATTTCACCCCTCCACTTT
V gene: TRBV11-2; D gene: .; clone size: .; J gene: TRBJ2-7; CDR3 protein: CASRSIRGPYEQYF; CDR3 DNA: TGTGCCAGCAGAAGCATCAGGGGACCCTACGAGCAGTACTTC
V gene: TRBV30; D gene: .; clone size: .; J gene: TRBJ2-4; CDR3 protein: CAWTTKGQGVSFQYF; CDR3 DNA: TGTGCCTGGACCACCAAGGGACAAGGGGTAAGTTTTCAGTACTTC
V gene: TRBV4-1; D gene: TRBD2; clone size: .; J gene: TRBJ2-3; CDR3 protein: CASSRQIAGVSTDTQYF; CDR3 DNA: TGCGCCAGCAGCCGACAGATAGCGGGGGTGTCCACAGATACGCAGTATTTT